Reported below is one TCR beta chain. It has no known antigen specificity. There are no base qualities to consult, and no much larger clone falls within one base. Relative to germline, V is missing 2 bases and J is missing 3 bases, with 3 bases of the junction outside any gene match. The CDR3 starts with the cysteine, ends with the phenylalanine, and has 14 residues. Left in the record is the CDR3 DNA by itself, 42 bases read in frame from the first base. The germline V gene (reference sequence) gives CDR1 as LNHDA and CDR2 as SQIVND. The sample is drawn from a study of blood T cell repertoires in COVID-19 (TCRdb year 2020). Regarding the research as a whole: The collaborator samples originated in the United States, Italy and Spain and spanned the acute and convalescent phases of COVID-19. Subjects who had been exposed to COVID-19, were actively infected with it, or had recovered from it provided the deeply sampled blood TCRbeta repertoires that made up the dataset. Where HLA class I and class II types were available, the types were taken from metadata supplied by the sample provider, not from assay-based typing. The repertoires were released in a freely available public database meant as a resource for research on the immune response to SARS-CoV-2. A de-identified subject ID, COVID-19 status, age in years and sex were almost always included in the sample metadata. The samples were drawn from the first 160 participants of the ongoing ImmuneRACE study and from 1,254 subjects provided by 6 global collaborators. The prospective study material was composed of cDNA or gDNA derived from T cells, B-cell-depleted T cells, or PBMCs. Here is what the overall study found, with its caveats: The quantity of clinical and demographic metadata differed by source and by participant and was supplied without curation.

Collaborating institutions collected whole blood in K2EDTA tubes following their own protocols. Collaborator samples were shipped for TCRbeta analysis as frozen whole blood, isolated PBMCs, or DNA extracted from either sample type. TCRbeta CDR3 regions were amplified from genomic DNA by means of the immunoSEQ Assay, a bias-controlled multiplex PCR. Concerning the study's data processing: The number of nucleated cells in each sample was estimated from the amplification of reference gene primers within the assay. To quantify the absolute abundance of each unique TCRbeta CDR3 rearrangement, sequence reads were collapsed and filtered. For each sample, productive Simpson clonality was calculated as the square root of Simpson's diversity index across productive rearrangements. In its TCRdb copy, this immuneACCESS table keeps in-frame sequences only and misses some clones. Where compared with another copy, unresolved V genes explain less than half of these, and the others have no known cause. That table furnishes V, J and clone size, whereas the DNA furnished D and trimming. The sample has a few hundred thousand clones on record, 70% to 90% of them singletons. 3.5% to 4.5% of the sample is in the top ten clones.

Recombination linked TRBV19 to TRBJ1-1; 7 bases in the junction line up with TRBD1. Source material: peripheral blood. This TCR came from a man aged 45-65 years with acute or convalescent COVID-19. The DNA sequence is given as TGTGCCAGTAGTATAACCAGGGGGTACACTGAAGCTTTCTTT. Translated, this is CASSITRGYTEAFF.